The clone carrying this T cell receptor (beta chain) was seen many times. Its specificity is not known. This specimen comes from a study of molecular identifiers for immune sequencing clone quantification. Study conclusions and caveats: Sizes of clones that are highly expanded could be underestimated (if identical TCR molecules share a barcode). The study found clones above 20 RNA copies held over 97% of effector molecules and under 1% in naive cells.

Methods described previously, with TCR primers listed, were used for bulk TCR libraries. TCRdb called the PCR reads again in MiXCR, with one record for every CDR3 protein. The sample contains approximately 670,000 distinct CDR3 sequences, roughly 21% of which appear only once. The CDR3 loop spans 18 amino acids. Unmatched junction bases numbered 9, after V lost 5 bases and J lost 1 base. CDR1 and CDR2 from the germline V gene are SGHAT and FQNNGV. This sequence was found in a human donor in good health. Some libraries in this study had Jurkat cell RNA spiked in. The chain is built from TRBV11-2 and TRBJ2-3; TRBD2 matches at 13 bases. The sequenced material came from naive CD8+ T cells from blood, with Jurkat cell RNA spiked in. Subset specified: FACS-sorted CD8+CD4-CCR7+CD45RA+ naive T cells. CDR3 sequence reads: CASSAGLAGSFGTDTQYF. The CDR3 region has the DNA TGTGCCAGCAGCGCGGGACTAGCGGGGTCTTTTGGCACAGATACGCAGTATTTT.